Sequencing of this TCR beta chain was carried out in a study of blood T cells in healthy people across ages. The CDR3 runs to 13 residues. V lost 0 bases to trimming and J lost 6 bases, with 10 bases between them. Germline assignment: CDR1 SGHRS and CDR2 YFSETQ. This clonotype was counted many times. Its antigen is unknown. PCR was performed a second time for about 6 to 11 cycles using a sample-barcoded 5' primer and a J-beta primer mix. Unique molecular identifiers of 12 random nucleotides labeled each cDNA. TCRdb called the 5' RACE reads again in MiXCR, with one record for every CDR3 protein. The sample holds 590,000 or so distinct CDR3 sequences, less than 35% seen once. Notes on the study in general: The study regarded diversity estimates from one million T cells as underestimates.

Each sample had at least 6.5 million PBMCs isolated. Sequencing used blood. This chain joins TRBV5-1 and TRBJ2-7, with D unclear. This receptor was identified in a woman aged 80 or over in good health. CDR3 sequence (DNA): TGCGCCAGCAGCTTGGGGGCTTCGGGCGAGCAGTACTTC. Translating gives CASSLGASGEQYF.